This TCR beta chain was sequenced during a study of molecular identifiers for immune sequencing clone quantification (dated by TCRdb to the late 2010s). Regarding the research as a whole: For a replicate experiment, RNA from around 20,000 or 100,000 naive CD8 T cells was divided into five aliquots, of which four were sequenced. This methods study benchmarked molecular-identifier clustering-based TCR repertoire sequencing (MIDCIRS) and TCR RNA copy counting, using CD8 T cells to do so. Paper-wide results and their limitations: Without barcode sub-clustering, chimeric consensus sequences inflated TCR diversity; chimeras reached as high as 47%. Clones above 20 RNA copies held over 97% of molecules in CMV-specific effector cells but under 1% in naive cells. Spiked-in Jurkat TCR RNA equivalent to a single cell was reported to be detectable even among 850,000 to 1,000,000 naive CD8 T cells. Identical TCR molecules sharing a barcode could cause highly expanded clone sizes to be underestimated. The naive libraries included spiked-in Jurkat TCR RNA (roughly eleven copies' worth), and this Jurkat TCR RNA is not part of the donor repertoire. Modeling estimated about 3 recovered TCR RNA copies per cell, compared with approximately 9.5 by digital PCR, which implies about 30% capture efficiency.

Libraries of naive CD8 T cells were built from anywhere between about 20,000 and 1,000,000 sorted cells, with 10%, 30% or 50% of the purified RNA used. On a BD FACSAria II, naive CD8 T cells were FACS-sorted as CD8+CD4-CCR7+CD45RA+ and collected into RLT Plus buffer. Detection sensitivity was tested by spiking Jurkat RNA equal to ten TCR copies' worth into samples containing about 18,000-1,000,000 naive CD8 T cells. Enrichment of CD8 T cells was done with RosetteSep CD8+ T Cell Enrichment Cocktail plus Ficoll-Paque, and ACK red cell lysis came afterward. This clonotype was recorded many times. Its antigen has not been determined. There are no base qualities to consult, and no much larger clone falls within one base. Preparation of the library involved PCR. TCRdb lists the instrument as Illumina HiSeq 4000. Bulk TCR libraries were generated as previously described, with the TCR primers listed in Table S5 used. The Qiagen AllPrep DNA/RNA kit was used to purify total RNA. Before any analysis, reads coming from multiple sequencing runs of the same library were combined into one pool. In the original analysis: Reads were retained only if the reads had an exact TCR constant sequence, and the retained reads were trimmed to 150 nt and grouped according to their 12-nt molecular barcodes. Reads within each barcode group were sub-clustered using a 15% Levenshtein threshold, and quality-weighted consensus sequences were constructed for each RNA molecule. Non-functional sequences were filtered out, along with any lower-count sequence sitting one edit away from another sequence. Based on a fit of two negative binomial distributions, barcode sub-clusters having less than 20% of the maximum read count were discarded. TCRdb reprocessing: public reads trimmed at Q25 with fastp, clones called with MiXCR, in-frame beta chains kept. All rows with the same CDR3 protein become a single entry with the most common DNA and genes. The authors' filters were not applied to this entry. For this sample the table gives just under 650,000 distinct CDR3 sequences, of which just under 20% were detected only once. The ten largest clones add up to approximately 0.9% of the sample.

Sequencing was carried out using naive CD8+ T cells from blood, with Jurkat cell RNA spiked in. The cell subset or site tag for this specimen amounts to: FACS-sorted CD8+CD4-CCR7+CD45RA+ naive T cells. The receptor comes from a human donor in good health. Some libraries in this study had Jurkat cell RNA spiked in.

The DNA sequence reads TGTGCCAGCAGTCCCCCACTGGGTGAGGAAGAGACCCAGTACTTC. This codes for CASSPPLGEEETQYF. The chain couples TRBV12-3 or TRBV12-4 to TRBJ2-5, with an unclear D gene assignment. A distance of 16 bases separates the germline ends of V and J, which lose 5 bases and 3 bases respectively. The CDR3 measures 15 amino acids from cysteine to phenylalanine. Only the CDR3 region is kept as DNA, spanning 45 bases read in frame from base 1.